This entry lists 25 T cell receptor beta chains sequenced from one sample in a study of blood T cell repertoires in COVID-19. The protocol was immunoSEQ multiplex PCR, while the TCRdb copy is restricted to in-frame clones and leaves out a portion. The sample lists under 200,000 clones, approximately 84% occurring once. The sample taken for sequencing was PBMCs or T cells enriched from blood (not recorded which). Receptor source: a woman between 35 and 50 years old with acute COVID-19.

The chain's CDR3 is CASSVASWGESNEKLFF. The CDR3, as DNA: TGTGCCAGCAGCGTAGCCTCGTGGGGGGAGTCTAATGAAAAACTGTTTTTT. V usage is TRBV9 and J usage is TRBJ1-4, with D maybe TRBD1 (5 bases). There are 17 residues in the CDR3. V shed 0 bases and J shed 3 bases, with 15 bases lying between them. Germline V lookup: CDR1 SGDLS, CDR2 YYNGEE.

This clone is a singleton in its sample. This chain connects TRBV6-1 to TRBJ1-1; weak D call: TRBD1 (5 bases). Germline V gene sequence: CDR1 MNHNS, CDR2 SASEGT. The CDR3 has 13 amino acids. Trimming took off 1 base at V and 5 bases at J, with 8 bases between the two ends. CDR3 bases: TGTGCCAGCAGTGAAGTGCGACAGACTGAAGCTTTCTTT. It yields the protein CASSEVRQTEAFF.

This chain links TRBV15 with TRBJ1-1; unclear D gene. The CDR3 sequence is 12 residues long. CDR1 and CDR2 from the germline V gene are LNHNV and YYDKDF (reference sequence). V lost 4 bases to trimming and J lost 3 bases, with 6 bases between them. Here the CDR3 reads CATSKPDTEAFF. CDR3 DNA: TGTGCCACCAGCAAGCCGGACACTGAAGCTTTCTTT. Full variable domain (missing parts from reference TRBV15 and TRBJ1-1): DAMVIQNPRYQVTQFGKPVTLSCSQTLNHNVMYWYQQKSSQAPKLLFHYYDKDFNNEADTPDNFQSRRPNTSFCFLDIRSPGLGDTAMYLCATSKPDTEAFFGQGTRLTVV.

This chain connects TRBV9 to TRBJ1-1, with D possibly matching TRBD1 (6 bases). The CDR3 has 14 amino acids. Germline CDR1 SGDLS, CDR2 YYNGEE. V shed 4 bases and J shed 0 bases, with 10 bases lying between them. CDR3 loop: CASSKDSMNTEAFF. CDR3 DNA: TGTGCCAGCAGCAAGGACAGTATGAACACTGAAGCTTTCTTT.

This chain uses TRBV6-5 with TRBJ2-1; 11 positions match TRBD2. The V segment lost 5 bases and the J segment 2 bases; nucleotides outside the gene matches: 2. The germline gives CDR1 MNHEY, CDR2 SVGAGI. This CDR3 has 15 amino acids. The CDR3 loop reads CASSQGLAAYNEQFF. DNA for the CDR3: TGTGCCAGCAGTCAGGGACTAGCGGCCTACAATGAGCAGTTCTTC.

The rearrangement links TRBV7-9 to TRBJ2-1, with 11 bases matching TRBD2. The CDR3 loop spans 16 amino acids. V trimming: 5 bases; J trimming: 5 bases; junction bases outside the gene matches: 8. Germline CDR1 reads SEHNR; CDR2 reads FQNEAQ (reference sequence). This chain's CDR3 is CASSRRLAGSNNEQFF. The CDR3 coding sequence is TGTGCCAGCAGCCGCCGACTAGCGGGGTCTAACAATGAGCAGTTCTTC.

This chain links TRBV6-1 with TRBJ1-2; D is unresolved. CDR1 is MNHNS, CDR2 SASEGT, per germline. CDR3 length: 12 amino acids. V was trimmed by 2 bases and J by 10 bases, leaving 11 bases between them. In DNA form, the CDR3 reads TGTGCCAGCAGTGAAACGGGGTTGGACTACACCTTC. It is translated as CASSETGLDYTF.

This clone has just one count. This sequence joins TRBV3-1 (or the pseudogene TRBV3-2) and TRBJ1-1, with D unclear. The CDR3 length is 13 residues. The V gene lost 3 bases and the J gene lost 0 bases, with 5 bases spanning the gap. CDR1 is LGHDT and CDR2 is YNNKEL in the germline V gene (reference sequence). CDR3: CASSQALNTEAFF. CDR3 bases: TGTGCCAGCAGCCAGGCACTGAACACTGAAGCTTTCTTT.

The chain carries TRBV7-3 and TRBJ2-5, with TRBD2 as a possible D gene (6 bases). The CDR3 totals 13 residues. The germline V and J ends were trimmed by 5 bases and 3 bases, with 10 bases remaining between them. The V gene's germline CDR1 is SGHTA and CDR2 FQGTGA. CDR3 DNA sequence: TGTGCCAGCAGCGTTGGAGGGGAAGAGACCCAGTACTTC. It yields the protein CASSVGGEETQYF.

This clone appeared a few times. V is TRBV5-8 and J is TRBJ1-5; the D is unclear. This CDR3 has 14 residues. The V gene's germline CDR1 is SGHTS and CDR2 YDEGEE. V was cut by 0 bases and J by 5 bases, with 9 bases left in between. The CDR3 spells CASSLVGQDQPQHF. In DNA form, the CDR3 reads TGTGCCAGCAGCTTGGTTGGGCAGGATCAGCCCCAGCATTTT.

The V and J genes are TRBV7-2 and TRBJ2-4; D is perhaps TRBD1 (5 bases). Trimming took off 3 bases at V and 5 bases at J, with 8 bases between the two ends. This CDR3 has 13 amino acids. Germline V gene lookup returns CDR1 SGHTA and CDR2 FQGNSA. The CDR3 region has the DNA TGTGCCAGCAGCTTTAGGACACAAAACATTCAGTACTTC. Translation: CASSFRTQNIQYF.

This clone was seen once. The chain uses TRBV5-1 and TRBJ2-7; D is possibly TRBD2 (5 bases). The V end was cut by 2 bases, the J end by 7 bases, with 7 bases between. Germline CDR1 SGHRS, CDR2 YFSETQ. The CDR3 has 11 residues. The CDR3 loop is CASSFPGEQYF. The CDR3 DNA sequence: TGCGCCAGCAGCTTCCCGGGGGAGCAGTACTTC.

This clone has just one count. The rearrangement joins TRBV25-1 to TRBJ2-1, with 8 nucleotides matching TRBD1. The J segment lost 0 bases and the V segment lost 4 bases, leaving 2 bases of the junction unmatched. Per germline, CDR1 MGHDK and CDR2 SYGVNS. The CDR3 covers 15 residues. CDR3 coding DNA: TGTGCCAGCAGTGGGGGGACAGGCTCCTACAATGAGCAGTTCTTC. It is translated as CASSGGTGSYNEQFF.

The chain couples TRBV3-1 (or the pseudogene TRBV3-2) to TRBJ1-1; TRBD1 is a possible D gene (5 bases). There are 15 residues in the CDR3. CDR1 and CDR2 (germline): LGHDT, YNNKEL (reference sequence). With 2 bases removed from V and 3 bases from J, the gap between germline ends came to 13 bases. The CDR3 region has the DNA TGTGCCAGCAGCCAAAGGGGAAGAGGAGACACTGAAGCTTTCTTT. Translating gives CASSQRGRGDTEAFF.

The chain recombines TRBV19 with TRBJ1-6; possibly TRBD1 for D (5 bases). V dropped 8 bases and J dropped 5 bases, with 13 bases sitting between them. CDR1 and CDR2 from the germline V gene are LNHDA and SQIVND (reference sequence). The CDR3 runs 14 residues. This chain's CDR3 is CASRRYRNNSPLHF. The CDR3 DNA reads TGTGCCAGTCGCCGGTACAGGAATAATTCACCCCTCCACTTT.

The rearrangement joins TRBV19 to TRBJ1-1; the D is unclear. Germline V gene sequence: CDR1 LNHDA, CDR2 SQIVND (reference sequence). Trimming cost V 6 bases and J 0 bases, with 5 bases left between them. The CDR3 has 12 amino acids. The CDR3 nucleotides read TGTGCCAGTAGGAGGATGAACACTGAAGCTTTCTTT. Translating it yields CASRRMNTEAFF.

The V gene is TRBV19, the J gene TRBJ2-3; 11 bases are shared with TRBD2. CDR1 and CDR2 (germline): LNHDA, SQIVND (reference sequence). The CDR3 is 16 amino acids. V gave up 8 bases and J gave up 8 bases; unmatched junction bases: 15. This CDR3 is CASGKTSGRTEGTQYF. CDR3 bases: TGTGCCAGTGGAAAAACTAGCGGGAGAACGGAGGGTACGCAGTATTTT.

The gene calls are TRBV23-1 and TRBJ1-1, with 7 bases that match TRBD1. TRBV23-1 qualifies as an ORF whose function is uncertain. The CDR3 sequence is 16 residues long. V was clipped by 4 bases and J by 1 base; unmatched bases: 9. CDR3 in amino acids: CASSRYRQGPNTEAFF. The CDR3 nucleotides read TGCGCCAGCAGTCGGTATCGACAGGGACCGAACACTGAAGCTTTCTTT.

The chain is built from TRBV12-3 or TRBV12-4 and TRBJ2-3, with D unresolved. The V end was cut by 6 bases, the J end by 2 bases, with 3 bases between. The CDR3 loop spans 11 amino acids. CDR3 in DNA: TGTGCCAGCAGCTACACAGATACGCAGTATTTT. It codes for CASSYTDTQYF.

V is TRBV27 and J is TRBJ1-2, with D perhaps matching TRBD1 (5 bases). This CDR3 is 16 amino acids long. V was shortened by 4 bases and J by 5 bases, with 20 bases between the two germline ends. Germline V gene lookup returns CDR1 MNHEY and CDR2 SMNVEV (reference sequence). The DNA for the CDR3 is TGTGCCAGCAGTTCCGGACCCCCCGACAGAAAGTATGGCTACACCTTC. This encodes CASSSGPPDRKYGYTF.

V and J are TRBV6-2 or TRBV6-3 and TRBJ2-7, with 9 bases aligning to TRBD1. Germline CDR1 and CDR2: MNHEY and SVGEGT. Trimming cost V 5 bases and J 5 bases; bases outside gene matches: 7. The CDR3 consists of 14 residues. The DNA for the CDR3 is TGTGCCAGCAGTACCGGGACAGGGAGCCACGAGCAGTACTTC. Amino acids: CASSTGTGSHEQYF.

This rearrangement joins TRBV5-6 to TRBJ2-7; 9 nucleotides align to TRBD1. Germline CDR1 reads SGHDT; CDR2 reads YYEEEE. The CDR3 sequence is 12 residues long. Losses at the gene ends were 9 bases for V and 6 bases for J; bases not matched to a gene: 7. The CDR3 coding sequence is TGTGCCACAGGACAGGGGCCGGCCGAGCAGTACTTC. It codes for CATGQGPAEQYF.

The chain employs TRBV2 and TRBJ2-1, with 9 bases identical to TRBD1. J lost 6 bases, V lost 2 bases, and 8 bases had no gene match. CDR3 length equals 16 residues. CDR1 is SNHLY and CDR2 is FYNNEI in the germline V gene. The CDR3 sequence: CASSELGGQGFNEQFF. CDR3 bases: TGTGCCAGCAGTGAATTGGGAGGACAGGGGTTCAATGAGCAGTTCTTC.

A remark on this clone: The same CDR3 arises from other DNA sequences in this sample as well. The chain joins TRBV30 to TRBJ1-5; TRBD1 is a possible D gene (6 bases). The CDR3 has 12 amino acids. With 0 bases removed from V and 6 bases from J, the gap between germline ends came to 6 bases. The germline gives CDR1 GTSNPN, CDR2 SVGIG (reference sequence). Here the CDR3 DNA reads TGTGCCTGGAGTGTAGGGGGTCAGCCCCAGCATTTT. It specifies CAWSVGGQPQHF.

This clone was picked up one time. This chain links TRBV28 with TRBJ2-3; 9 bases fit TRBD1. Germline loops: CDR1 MDHEN, CDR2 SYDVKM. The CDR3 extends over 15 amino acids. Germline trimming cut 5 bases from V and 3 bases from J; bases unmatched to any gene: 6. This chain's CDR3 is CASSPLGQGTDTQYF. The CDR3 DNA sequence: TGTGCCAGCAGTCCACTGGGACAGGGAACAGATACGCAGTATTTT.